Listed below are T cell receptor beta chains from one sample, sequenced in a study of CD8 T cells in ankylosing spondylitis. Via MiXCR, TCRdb re-called the 5' RACE reads, giving one row per CDR3 protein. The data hold approximately 550,000 distinct CDR3 sequences, with approximately 12% observed a single time. The sample comprised blood, either unsorted or a sorted T cell fraction (not recorded which). The receptor set was obtained from a male donor with ankylosing spondylitis. The CDR3 runs from the conserved cysteine through the conserved F or W. A D gene is named only where the DNA matches it firmly. Only some rows state a clone size, as once, few, many or a class for expanded clones.

few	-	TRBJ1-3	TRBV6-1	TGTGCCAGCACGATCTCTGGAAACACCATATATTTT	CASTISGNTIYF
many	TRBD2	TRBJ2-7	TRBV3-1	TGTGCCAGCAGCCGTGGTAGCGGGGACTCATACGAGCAGTACTTC	CASSRGSGDSYEQYF
many	-	TRBJ2-5	TRBV12-3/TRBV12-4	TGTGCCAGCAAAATTGACAGGCTGGAGAAGACCCAGTACTTC	CASKIDRLEKTQYF
few	-	TRBJ1-2	TRBV29-1	TGCAGCGTCCGAGAGAATGGCTACACCTTC	CSVRENGYTF
few	-	TRBJ2-1	TRBV24-1	TGTGCCACCAGTGATGGAACCCCCGAGCAGTTCTTC	CATSDGTPEQFF
-	-	TRBJ2-3	TRBV5-1	TGCGCCAGCAGCTTCGTGGCAGGGGGCACAGATACGCAGTATTTT	CASSFVAGGTDTQYF
few	-	TRBJ2-5	TRBV5-1	TGCGCCAGCAGCTGGGGGGACCGGGGCAATCAAGAGACCCAGTACTTC	CASSWGDRGNQETQYF
-	-	TRBJ2-2	TRBV2	TGTGCCAGCAGTGATGATTGGGGGCGGAACACCGGGGAGCTGTTTTTT	CASSDDWGRNTGELFF
-	-	TRBJ1-4	TRBV10-3	TGTGCCATCAGATTCGCAACTAATGAAAAACTGTTTTTT	CAIRFATNEKLFF
few	TRBD1	TRBJ1-6	TRBV12-3/TRBV12-4	TGTGCCAGCAAAAACCGGGACAGGTATAATTCACCCCTCCACTTT	CASKNRDRYNSPLHF
many	-	TRBJ2-1	TRBV18	TGTGCCAGCTCACGCGGACAGACCGTAAACAATGAGCAGTTCTTC	CASSRGQTVNNEQFF
few	TRBD2	TRBJ2-3	TRBV27	TGTGCCAGCAATGACGGGAGGGCCCAGTATTTT	CASNDGRAQYF
-	TRBD2	TRBJ2-2	TRBV5-1	TGCGCCAGCAGCTTGCCTGGGACTAGCGGGAGTGTCGGGGAGCTGTTTTTT	CASSLPGTSGSVGELFF
few	-	TRBJ1-6	TRBV27	TGTGCCAGCAGTTTTGTGGGGAGTAATTCACCCCTCCACTTT	CASSFVGSNSPLHF
-	TRBD2	TRBJ2-1	TRBV5-1	TGCGCCAGCAGCTATAGCGGGCCTTCCTACAATGAGCAGTTCTTC	CASSYSGPSYNEQFF
many	TRBD1	TRBJ2-2	TRBV12-3/TRBV12-4	TGTGCCAGCAGTTTACGACAGGGGGGGGACGGGGAGCTGTTTTTT	CASSLRQGGDGELFF
few	-	TRBJ2-1	TRBV7-9	TGTGCCAGCAGCTTAATGTTCCGGGAGCAGTTCTTC	CASSLMFREQFF
-	-	TRBJ2-1	TRBV3-1	TGTGCCAGCAGCCAAGATGGTCGGCTCCCGTACAATGAGCAGTTCTTC	CASSQDGRLPYNEQFF
-	-	TRBJ2-5	TRBV5-1	TGCGCCAGCAGCCGTGACGGACAGGAGACCCAGTACTTC	CASSRDGQETQYF
many	-	TRBJ2-1	TRBV5-1	TGCGCCAGCTCTGTGGGGGAGCACTACAATGAGCAGTTCTTC	CASSVGEHYNEQFF
many	-	TRBJ1-1	TRBV18	TGTGCCAGCTCACCGTACCGGGACACGATTTTGAACACTGAAGCTTTCTTT	CASSPYRDTILNTEAFF
few	-	TRBJ2-4	TRBV7-9	TGTGCCAGCAGCTTAGGACTAGAAGCCAAAAACATTCAGTACTTC	CASSLGLEAKNIQYF
-	-	TRBJ2-7	TRBV3-1	TGTGCCAGCAGCCAAAAAGGGGGGGGGCTTTACGAGCAGTACTTC	CASSQKGGGLYEQYF
few	TRBD2	TRBJ2-1	TRBV15	TGTGCCACCAGCAGTTCACTAGCGGGAGGGGAGAATGAGCAGTTCTTC	CATSSSLAGGENEQFF
-	-	TRBJ1-1	TRBV7-9	TGTGCCAGCAGCTTAGATGTGAGGGGATCACTGGCTTTCTTT	CASSLDVRGSLAFF
-	-	TRBJ1-6	TRBV9	TGTGCCAGCAGCCGGGATCCGTATAATTCACCCCTCCACTTT	CASSRDPYNSPLHF
-	TRBD2	TRBJ2-1	TRBV7-2	TGTGCCAGCAGCTCGGGGACTAGCGTGGCCAATGAGCAGTTCTTC	CASSSGTSVANEQFF
few	TRBD2	TRBJ2-1	TRBV9	TGTGCCAGCAGCGTAGGGCCCGGACTAGCGGGAGGTATCTACAATGAGCAGTTCTTC	CASSVGPGLAGGIYNEQFF
-	-	TRBJ2-2	TRBV12-3/TRBV12-4	TGTGCCAGCAGTTCTCCCGGGACACACAGGATCGGGGAGCTGTTTTTT	CASSSPGTHRIGELFF
-	-	TRBJ2-7	TRBV20-1	TGCAGTGCTGAGCTGGGACGGGAGATCTCCTACGAGCAGTACTTC	CSAELGREISYEQYF
few	TRBD2	TRBJ2-3	TRBV10-3	TGTGCCGTTTCGTGGACTAGCCAAAACACAGATACGCAGTATTTT	CAVSWTSQNTDTQYF
few	-	TRBJ2-1	TRBV2	TGTGCCAGCAGTGGGCCCAATGAGCAGTTCTTC	CASSGPNEQFF
-	-	TRBJ2-2	TRBV6-2/TRBV6-3	TGTGCCAGCAGTCCACTTGGCAGGGGTGACACCGGGGAGCTGTTTTTT	CASSPLGRGDTGELFF
-	TRBD2	TRBJ2-1	TRBV5-1	TGCGCCAGCAGCTCGACTAGCGGGAGGGCCTCTTACAATGAGCAGTTCTTC	CASSSTSGRASYNEQFF
-	-	TRBJ2-3	TRBV7-2	TGTGCCAGCAGCTTAGCCGGCAACCTTAGGGATACGCAGTATTTT	CASSLAGNLRDTQYF
-	TRBD1	TRBJ2-1	TRBV15	TGTGCCACCAGCAGAGGGTCGGGACAGGCGAACAATGAGCAGTTCTTC	CATSRGSGQANNEQFF
few	-	TRBJ1-1	TRBV19	TGTGCCAGTAGTTTCCTAGGGCGGGACACTGAAGCTTTCTTT	CASSFLGRDTEAFF
many	TRBD1	TRBJ2-5	TRBV7-2	TGTGCCAGCAGCTTACCAGGACAGGGGAGTGAGACCCAGTACTTC	CASSLPGQGSETQYF
many	TRBD1	TRBJ2-5	TRBV4-1	TGCGCCAGCAGCCAGGGTGGACAGGGTGGAGAGACCCAGTACTTC	CASSQGGQGGETQYF
-	-	TRBJ1-2	TRBV12-5	TGTGCTAGTGGTTTGGGTAAGCCCTATGGCTACACCTTC	CASGLGKPYGYTF